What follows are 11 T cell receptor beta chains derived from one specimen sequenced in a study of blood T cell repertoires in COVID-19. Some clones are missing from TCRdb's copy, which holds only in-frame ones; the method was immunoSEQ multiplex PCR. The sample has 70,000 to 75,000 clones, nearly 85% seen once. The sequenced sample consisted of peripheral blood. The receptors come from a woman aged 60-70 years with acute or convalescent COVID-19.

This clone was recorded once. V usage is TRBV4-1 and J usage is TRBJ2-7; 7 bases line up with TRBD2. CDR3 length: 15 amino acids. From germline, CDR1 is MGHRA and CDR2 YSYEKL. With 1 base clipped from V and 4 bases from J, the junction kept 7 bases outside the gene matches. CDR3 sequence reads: CASSQAGAGRYEQYF. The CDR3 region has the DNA TGCGCCAGCAGCCAAGCTGGAGCGGGAAGATACGAGCAGTACTTC.

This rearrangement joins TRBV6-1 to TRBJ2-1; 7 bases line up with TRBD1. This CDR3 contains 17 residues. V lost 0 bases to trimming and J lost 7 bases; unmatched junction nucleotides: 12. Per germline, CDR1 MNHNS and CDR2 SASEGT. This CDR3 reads CASSEALGTGARNEQFF. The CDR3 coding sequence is TGTGCCAGCAGTGAAGCTCTTGGCACAGGGGCAAGGAATGAGCAGTTCTTC.

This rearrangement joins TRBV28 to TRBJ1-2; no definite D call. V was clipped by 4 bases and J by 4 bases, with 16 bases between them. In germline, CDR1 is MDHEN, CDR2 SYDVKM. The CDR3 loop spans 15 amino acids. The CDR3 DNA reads TGTGCCAGCAGTTATGCCCCTTCGCGGGCCTATGGCTACACCTTC. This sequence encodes CASSYAPSRAYGYTF.

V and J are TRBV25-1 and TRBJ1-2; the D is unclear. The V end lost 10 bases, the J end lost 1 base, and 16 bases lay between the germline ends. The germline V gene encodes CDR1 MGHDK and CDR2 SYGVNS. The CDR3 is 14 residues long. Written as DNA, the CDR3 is TGTGCCACCTCTCTAGCAGGCGATAACTATGGCTACACCTTC. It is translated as CATSLAGDNYGYTF.

The CDR3 nucleotides are TGTGCCAGCAGCTACGGGACAGACCTAACGGGTGAAAAACTGTTTTTT. It encodes CASSYGTDLTGEKLFF. The rearrangement links TRBV5-8 to TRBJ1-4; 7 bases are shared with TRBD1. V was clipped by 3 bases and J by 7 bases; unmatched bases: 12. Germline loops: CDR1 SGHTS, CDR2 YDEGEE. The CDR3 spans 16 residues.

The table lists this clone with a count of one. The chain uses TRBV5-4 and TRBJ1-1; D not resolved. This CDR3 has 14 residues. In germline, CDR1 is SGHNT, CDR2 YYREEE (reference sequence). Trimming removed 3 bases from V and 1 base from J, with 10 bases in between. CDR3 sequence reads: CASSSTSGNTEAFF. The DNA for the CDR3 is TGTGCCAGCAGCTCCACTTCCGGGAACACTGAAGCTTTCTTT.

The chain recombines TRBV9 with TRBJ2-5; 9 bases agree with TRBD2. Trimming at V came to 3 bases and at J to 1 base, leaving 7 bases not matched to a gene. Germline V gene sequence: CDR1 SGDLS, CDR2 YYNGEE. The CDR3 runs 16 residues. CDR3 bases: TGTGCCAGCAGCGCTGCCTTGACTAGCGGCCAAGAGACCCAGTACTTC. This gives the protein CASSAALTSGQETQYF.

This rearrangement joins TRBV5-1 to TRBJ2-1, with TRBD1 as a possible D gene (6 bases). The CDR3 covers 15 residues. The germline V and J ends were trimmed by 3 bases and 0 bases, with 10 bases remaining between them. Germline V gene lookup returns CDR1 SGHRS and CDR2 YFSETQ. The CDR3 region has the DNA TGCGCCAGCAGCTCGGACAGAAGCTCCTACAATGAGCAGTTCTTC. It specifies CASSSDRSSYNEQFF.

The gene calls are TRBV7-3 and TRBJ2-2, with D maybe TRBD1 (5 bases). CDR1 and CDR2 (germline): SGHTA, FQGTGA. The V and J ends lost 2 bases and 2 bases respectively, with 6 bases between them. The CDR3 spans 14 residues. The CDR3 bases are TGTGCCAGCAGCTTAGACAGAAACACCGGGGAGCTGTTTTTT. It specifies CASSLDRNTGELFF.

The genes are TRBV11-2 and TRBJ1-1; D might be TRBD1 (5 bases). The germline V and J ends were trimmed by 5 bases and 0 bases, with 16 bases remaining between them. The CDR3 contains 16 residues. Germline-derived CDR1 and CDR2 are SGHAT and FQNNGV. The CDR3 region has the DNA TGTGCCAGCAGCAAAGGACCTACAGGTATGAACACTGAAGCTTTCTTT. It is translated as CASSKGPTGMNTEAFF.

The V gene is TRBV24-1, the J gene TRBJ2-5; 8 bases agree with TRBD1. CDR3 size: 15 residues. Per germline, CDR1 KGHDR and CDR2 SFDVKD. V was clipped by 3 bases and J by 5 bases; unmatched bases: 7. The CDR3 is CATSDQGQGKETQYF. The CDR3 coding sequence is TGTGCCACCAGTGATCAAGGACAGGGAAAGGAGACCCAGTACTTC.